What follows describes a single TCR beta chain. CDR1 and CDR2 from the germline V gene are SGHTA and FQGNSA. The V end lost 1 base, the J end lost 7 bases, and 8 bases lay between the germline ends. The CDR3 is 14 amino acids. The sample comes from a study of PD-L1 blockade in urothelial cancer. TCRdb keeps only in-frame clones here, not all; method: immunoSEQ multiplex PCR. The table lists some 110,000 clones, 91% of them singletons. Time point described: peripheral blood 6 weeks after treatment start. The TCR sequence derives from a man in his 60s with urothelial cancer. This chain links TRBV7-2 with TRBJ1-6; D uncertain. The sample in question was PBMCs, obtained around atezolizumab (anti-PD-L1) treatment. For the CDR3, the DNA is TGTGCCAGCAGCTTAGACAGCCGCAATTCACCCCTCCACTTT. Translating gives CASSLDSRNSPLHF.